This T cell receptor (beta chain) was found in a study of T cell repertoires in cytomegalovirus infection. TCRdb called the reads again in MiXCR, with one record for every CDR3 protein. The sample holds some 300,000 distinct CDR3 sequences, around 9.6% seen once. This clonotype was found many times. Sequencing was done on a sample of PBMCs. The receptor was isolated from a human donor in good health (CMV status not recorded). Some clones in this sample may be carry-over from other donors' samples.

The CDR3 nucleotides are TGTGCCAGCAGCTTAGTCAGGGGGCCCGGGGAGCTGTTTTTT. The encoded protein is CASSLVRGPGELFF. The J gene is TRBJ2-2, the V gene TRBV7-2, with 8 positions matching TRBD1. This CDR3 is built from 14 residues. The germline V gene has CDR1 SGHTA and CDR2 FQGNSA. V trimming: 1 base; J trimming: 6 bases; junction bases outside the gene matches: 1.